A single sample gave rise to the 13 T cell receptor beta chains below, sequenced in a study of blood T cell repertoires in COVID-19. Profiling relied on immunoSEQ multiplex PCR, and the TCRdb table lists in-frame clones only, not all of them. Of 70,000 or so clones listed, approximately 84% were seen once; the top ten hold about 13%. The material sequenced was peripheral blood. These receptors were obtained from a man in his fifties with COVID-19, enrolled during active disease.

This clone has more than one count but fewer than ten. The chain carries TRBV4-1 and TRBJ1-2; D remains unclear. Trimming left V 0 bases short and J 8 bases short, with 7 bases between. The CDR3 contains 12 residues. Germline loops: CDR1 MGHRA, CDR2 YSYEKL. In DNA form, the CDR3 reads TGCGCCAGCAGCCAAGATCTTGAGGGCTACACCTTC. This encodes CASSQDLEGYTF.

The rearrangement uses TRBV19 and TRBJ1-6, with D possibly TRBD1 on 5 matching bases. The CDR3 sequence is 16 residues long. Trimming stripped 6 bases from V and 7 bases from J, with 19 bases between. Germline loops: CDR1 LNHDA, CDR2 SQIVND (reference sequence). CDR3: CASSYNRDFGNSPLHF. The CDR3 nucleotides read TGTGCCAGTAGCTATAATAGGGACTTCGGGAATTCACCCCTCCACTTT. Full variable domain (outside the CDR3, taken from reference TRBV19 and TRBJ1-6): DGGITQSPKYLFRKEGQNVTLSCEQNLNHDAMYWYRQDPGQGLRLIYYSQIVNDFQKGDIAEGYSVSREKKESFPLTVTSAQKNPTAFYLCASSYNRDFGNSPLHFGNGTRLTVT.

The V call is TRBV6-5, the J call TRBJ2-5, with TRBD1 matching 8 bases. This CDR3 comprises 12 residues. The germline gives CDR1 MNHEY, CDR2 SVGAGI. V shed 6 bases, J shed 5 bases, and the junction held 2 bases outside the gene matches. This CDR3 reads CASSRGQETQYF. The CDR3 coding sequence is TGTGCCAGCAGCAGGGGGCAGGAGACCCAGTACTTC.

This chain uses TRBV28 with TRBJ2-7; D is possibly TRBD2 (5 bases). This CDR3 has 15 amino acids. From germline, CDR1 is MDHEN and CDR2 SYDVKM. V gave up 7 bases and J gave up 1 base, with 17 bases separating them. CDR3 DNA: TGTGCCAGCACTCTCGGGAACAGCCCTTCCTACGAGCAGTACTTC. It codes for CASTLGNSPSYEQYF.

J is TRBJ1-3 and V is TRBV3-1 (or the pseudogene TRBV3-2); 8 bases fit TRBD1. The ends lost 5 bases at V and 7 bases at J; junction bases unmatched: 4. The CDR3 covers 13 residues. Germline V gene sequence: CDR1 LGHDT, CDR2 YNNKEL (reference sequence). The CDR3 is CASSDRGINTIYF. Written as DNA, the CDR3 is TGTGCCAGCAGCGACAGGGGAATTAACACCATATATTTT.

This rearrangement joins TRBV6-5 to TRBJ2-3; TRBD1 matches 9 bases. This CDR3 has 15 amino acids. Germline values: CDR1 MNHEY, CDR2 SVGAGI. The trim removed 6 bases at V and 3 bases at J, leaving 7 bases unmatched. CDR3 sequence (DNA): TGTGCCAGCAGCTGGACAGGGGAAATGACAGATACGCAGTATTTT. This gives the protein CASSWTGEMTDTQYF.

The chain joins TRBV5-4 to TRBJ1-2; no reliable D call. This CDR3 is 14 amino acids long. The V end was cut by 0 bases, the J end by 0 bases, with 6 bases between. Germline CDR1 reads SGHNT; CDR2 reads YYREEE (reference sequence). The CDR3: CASSLAVANYGYTF. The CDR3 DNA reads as TGTGCCAGCAGCTTGGCGGTAGCTAACTATGGCTACACCTTC. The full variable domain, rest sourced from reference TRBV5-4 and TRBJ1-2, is ETGVTQSPTHLIKTRGQQVTLRCSSQSGHNTVSWYQQALGQGPQFIFQYYREEENGRGNFPPRFSGLQFPNYSSELNVNALELDDSALYLCASSLAVANYGYTFGSGTRLTVV.

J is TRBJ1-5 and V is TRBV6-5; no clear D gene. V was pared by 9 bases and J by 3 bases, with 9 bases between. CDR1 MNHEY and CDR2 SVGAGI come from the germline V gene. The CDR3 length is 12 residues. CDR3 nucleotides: TGTGCCAGTGGGTACTACAATCAGCCCCAGCATTTT. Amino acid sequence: CASGYYNQPQHF.

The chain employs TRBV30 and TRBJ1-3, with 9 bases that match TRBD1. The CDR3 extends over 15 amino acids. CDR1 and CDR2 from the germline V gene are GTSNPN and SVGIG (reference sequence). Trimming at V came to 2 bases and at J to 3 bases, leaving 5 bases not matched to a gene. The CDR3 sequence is CAWSRTGAGGNTIYF. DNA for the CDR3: TGTGCCTGGAGTAGGACAGGGGCAGGTGGAAACACCATATATTTT.

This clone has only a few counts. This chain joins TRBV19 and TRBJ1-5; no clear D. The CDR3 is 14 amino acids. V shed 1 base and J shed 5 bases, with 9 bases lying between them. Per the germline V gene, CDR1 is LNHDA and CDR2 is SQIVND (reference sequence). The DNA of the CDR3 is TGTGCCAGTAGTATAGGGCCCCCTTATCAGCCCCAGCATTTT. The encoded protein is CASSIGPPYQPQHF.

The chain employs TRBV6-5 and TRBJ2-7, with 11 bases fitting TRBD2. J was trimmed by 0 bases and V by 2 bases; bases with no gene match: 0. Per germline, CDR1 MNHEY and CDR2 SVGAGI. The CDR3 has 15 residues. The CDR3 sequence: CASSYTSGSSYEQYF. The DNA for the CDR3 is TGTGCCAGCAGTTACACTAGCGGGAGCTCCTACGAGCAGTACTTC.

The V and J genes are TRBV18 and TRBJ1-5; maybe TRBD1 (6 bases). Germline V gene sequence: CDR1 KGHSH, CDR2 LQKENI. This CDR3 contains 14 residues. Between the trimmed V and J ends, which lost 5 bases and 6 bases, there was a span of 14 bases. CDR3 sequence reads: CASSNTGGSQPQHF. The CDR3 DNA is TGTGCCAGCTCAAACACGGGGGGCAGTCAGCCCCAGCATTTT.

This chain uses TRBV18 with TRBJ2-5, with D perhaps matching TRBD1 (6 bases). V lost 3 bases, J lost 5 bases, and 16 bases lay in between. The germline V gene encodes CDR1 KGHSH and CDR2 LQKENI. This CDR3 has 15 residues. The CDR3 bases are TGTGCCAGCTCACCCGACAGGAGTGGGCATGAGACCCAGTACTTC. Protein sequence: CASSPDRSGHETQYF.